The 31 T cell receptor beta chains below come from one sample, sequenced in a study of naive and memory T cell subsets. General study points: Possibly reflecting memory cells re-expressing CD45RA, a few larger clonotypes occurred in naive repertoires, especially CD8.

Their antigens are not known. Two oligonucleotides, mixed equimolar, formed the beta constant-region primer covering TRBC1 and TRBC2. Nested alpha and beta constant-region primers with the SP2 primer drove four PCR rounds on ligated cDNA. TCRdb passed the UMI-ligation and nested PCR reads through MiXCR, listing each CDR3 protein once. The table records around 100,000 distinct CDR3 sequences, about 15% of them present only once. The material sequenced was naive CD8+ T cells from blood. The receptors here all came from a human donor in good health.

This CDR3 reads CASSLNPGVLTGELFF. The CDR3 DNA sequence: TGTGCCAGCAGCTTAAATCCGGGAGTGCTTACCGGGGAGCTGTTTTTT. V and J are TRBV13 and TRBJ2-2, with a tentative D call TRBD2 (6 bases). The CDR3 has 16 residues. The germline V gene has CDR1 PRHDT and CDR2 FYEKMQ (reference sequence). V lost 2 bases to trimming and J lost 5 bases, with 15 bases between them.

In nucleotides, the CDR3 is TGTGCCAGCAGGGAGCTAACTAGGAATGAGCAGTTCTTC. This sequence encodes CASRELTRNEQFF. The V call is TRBV2, the J call TRBJ2-1; weak D call: TRBD2 (5 bases). The V end was cut by 6 bases, the J end by 7 bases, with 13 bases between. Germline values: CDR1 SNHLY, CDR2 FYNNEI. The CDR3 is 13 residues long.

The chain recombines TRBV3-1 with TRBJ2-7; D is uncertain. The germline gives CDR1 LGHDT, CDR2 YNNKEL (reference sequence). The CDR3 has 13 residues. V lost 4 bases to trimming and J lost 2 bases, with 9 bases between them. CDR3 sequence reads: CASSPSTTYEQYF. The CDR3 DNA reads TGTGCCAGCAGCCCATCGACCACCTACGAGCAGTACTTC.

Regarding this clonotype: This clone may be a read error of a much larger clone one base away. The V gene is TRBV27, the J gene TRBJ1-6, with D possibly matching TRBD1 (6 bases). Trimming pared 1 base from V and 6 bases from J, leaving 10 bases between. Germline CDR1 is MNHEY and CDR2 is SMNVEV (reference sequence). The CDR3 contains 15 residues. CDR3 loop: CASSLWTERNSPLHF. The CDR3 nucleotides are TGTGCCAGCAGTTTATGGACAGAACGTAATTCACCCCTCCACTTT.

CDR3 residues: CSVDRLAENSDEQYF. The CDR3 DNA is TGCAGCGTTGACCGACTAGCGGAAAATAGCGACGAGCAGTACTTC. The V call is TRBV29-1, the J call TRBJ2-7; 9 bases are shared with TRBD2. The CDR3 is made up of 15 amino acids. The junction had 11 bases not matched to a gene; V was cut back by 3 bases and J by 5 bases. Germline CDR1 is SQVTM and CDR2 is ANQGSEA.

In this sample, this clonotype turned up many times. The rearrangement joins TRBV10-3 to TRBJ2-3; tentatively, D is TRBD1 (6 bases). The CDR3 covers 14 residues. The germline gives CDR1 ENHRY, CDR2 SYGVKD. The ends were cut back, 6 bases at V and 4 bases at J, with 14 bases in the middle. CDR3 nucleotide sequence: TGTGCCATCAGCGCGGACAGCGAGGCAGATACGCAGTATTTT. This translates into CAISADSEADTQYF.

This clonotype was picked up many times. The chain joins TRBV9 to TRBJ2-3; perhaps TRBD2 as D (6 bases). The CDR3 is made up of 13 amino acids. V was pared by 0 bases and J by 5 bases, with 7 bases between. Looked up from germline, CDR1 is SGDLS and CDR2 is YYNGEE. This CDR3 reads CASSVGGEDTQYF. The CDR3 bases are TGTGCCAGCAGCGTAGGGGGGGAAGATACGCAGTATTTT. Together with reference TRBV9 and TRBJ2-3, the CDR3 gives the full variable domain: DSGVTQTPKHLITATGQRVTLRCSPRSGDLSVYWYQQSLDQGLQFLIQYYNGEERAKGNILERFSAQQFPDLHSELNLSSLELGDSALYFCASSVGGEDTQYFGPGTRLTVL.

The chain is built from TRBV6-5 and TRBJ2-7; 8 bases fit TRBD1. The V gene end was trimmed by 6 bases and the J gene end by 2 bases; junction bases not matched to a gene: 9. Germline V CDR1 and CDR2: MNHEY, SVGAGI. This CDR3 contains 15 residues. The DNA for the CDR3 is TGTGCCAGCAGCCAAGACAGGGGACCTACCTACGAGCAGTACTTC. As protein: CASSQDRGPTYEQYF.

This clonotype was counted a few times. V and J are TRBV5-6 and TRBJ2-2, with D unresolved. Between the trimmed V and J ends, which lost 2 bases and 5 bases, there was a span of 7 bases. The CDR3 covers 13 residues. Germline CDR1 and CDR2: SGHDT and YYEEEE. The CDR3 nucleotides read TGTGCCAGCAGCTTCGGGTCAACCGGGGAGCTGTTTTTT. Translation gives CASSFGSTGELFF.

This clonotype occurred many times. This chain links TRBV18 with TRBJ1-5; D is undetermined. V shed 3 bases and J shed 3 bases, with 9 bases lying between them. Germline assignment: CDR1 KGHSH and CDR2 LQKENI. This CDR3 region has 14 residues. The CDR3: CASSPGGINQPQHF. The CDR3 bases are TGTGCCAGCTCACCGGGCGGAATCAATCAGCCCCAGCATTTT.

This clonotype appeared a few times. The genes are TRBV29-1 and TRBJ2-6; no clear D. Trimming shortened V by 6 bases and J by 0 bases, and 18 bases separated the two germline ends. Germline CDR1 SQVTM, CDR2 ANQGSEA. The CDR3 sequence is 17 residues long. The CDR3 reads CSVYGPESFSGANVLTF. CDR3 nucleotides: TGCAGCGTATACGGGCCAGAGTCTTTCTCTGGGGCCAACGTCCTGACTTTC.

The V and J genes are TRBV21-1 and TRBJ1-4; TRBD1 is the table's D call and was not checked against the DNA. TRBV21-1 is classified as a pseudogene. The CDR3 consists of 13 residues. The CDR3 protein is CASSKVGGEKLFF. CDR3 bases: TGTGCCAGCAGCAAAGTTGGGGGTGAAAAACTGTTTTTT.

In its sample, this clonotype was seen a few times. The V and J genes are TRBV5-8 and TRBJ2-3; maybe TRBD2 (5 bases). CDR1 is SGHTS and CDR2 is YDEGEE in the germline V gene. This CDR3 has 14 residues. The V end lost 1 base, the J end lost 6 bases, and 12 bases lay between the germline ends. CDR3: CASSLSTGSDTQYF. CDR3 DNA: TGTGCCAGCAGCTTGTCTACGGGGTCGGATACGCAGTATTTT.

The V call is TRBV25-1, the J call TRBJ1-6, with unresolved D. Germline CDR1 and CDR2: MGHDK and SYGVNS. The CDR3 length is 14 residues. With 1 base removed from V and 9 bases from J, the gap between germline ends came to 10 bases. The CDR3: CASSESWDSSPLHF. CDR3 DNA: TGTGCCAGCAGTGAATCATGGGATAGTTCACCCCTCCACTTT.

This chain uses TRBV6-2 or TRBV6-3 with TRBJ2-1, with TRBD2 matching over 7 bases. J gave up 8 bases and V 7 bases, and 8 bases lay outside the gene matches. CDR1 MNHEY and CDR2 SVGEGT come from the germline V gene. The CDR3 consists of 13 residues. The CDR3 DNA sequence: TGTGCCAGCACCTCCGGGACTAACTATGAGCAGTTCTTC. This translates into CASTSGTNYEQFF.

The chain carries TRBV3-1 and TRBJ2-7; D possibly uses TRBD1 or TRBD2 (6 bases each). The germline CDR1 and CDR2 sequences are LGHDT and YNNKEL (reference sequence). Trimming cost V 1 base and J 6 bases, with 13 bases left between them. There are 14 residues in the CDR3. The CDR3: CASSQAGADFEQYF. The CDR3 DNA follows: TGTGCCAGCAGCCAAGCGGGGGCCGACTTCGAGCAGTACTTC.

This clonotype was counted between two and nine times. The DNA of the CDR3 is TGTGCCAGCAGCGCGACAGGGGGTGAAGAGACCCAGTACTTC. Translation gives CASSATGGEETQYF. This chain joins TRBV7-9 and TRBJ2-5, with 9 bases lining up with TRBD1. Germline V gene data show CDR1 as SEHNR and CDR2 as FQNEAQ (reference sequence). Losses at the gene ends were 5 bases for V and 3 bases for J; bases not matched to a gene: 4. CDR3 length: 14 residues.

This clonotype came up a few times. The chain is built from TRBV7-9 and TRBJ2-5, with D perhaps matching TRBD1 (5 bases). With 1 base removed from V and 5 bases from J, the gap between germline ends came to 14 bases. The CDR3 spans 15 residues. The germline CDR1 and CDR2 sequences are SEHNR and FQNEAQ (reference sequence). The CDR3 DNA reads TGTGCCAGCAGCTTAGTAGGTGGGGCAAGGGAGACCCAGTACTTC. Protein product: CASSLVGGARETQYF.

J is TRBJ2-1 and V is TRBV7-9, with 9 bases matching TRBD1. Trimming removed 5 bases from V and 1 base from J; junction bases left unmatched: 6. The CDR3 is made up of 16 amino acids. From germline, CDR1 is SEHNR and CDR2 FQNEAQ (reference sequence). The DNA for the CDR3 is TGTGCCAGCAGCGGTTGGGGGACAGGGTCCTACAATGAGCAGTTCTTC. This gives the protein CASSGWGTGSYNEQFF. Full variable domain (missing parts from reference TRBV7-9 and TRBJ2-1): DTGVSQNPRHKITKRGQNVTFRCDPISEHNRLYWYRQTLGQGPEFLTYFQNEAQLEKSRLLSDRFSAERPKGSFSTLEIQRTEQGDSAMYLCASSGWGTGSYNEQFFGPGTRLTVL.

This clonotype was seen only a few times. The gene calls are TRBV13 and TRBJ2-3; 9 bases fit TRBD2. The length of the CDR3 is 18 residues. The germline V gene encodes CDR1 PRHDT and CDR2 FYEKMQ (reference sequence). Losses at the gene ends were 5 bases for V and 6 bases for J; bases not matched to a gene: 18. The CDR3 loop reads CASSKPNVAGEGEDTQYF. CDR3 in DNA: TGTGCCAGCAGCAAACCAAACGTAGCGGGAGAGGGGGAGGATACGCAGTATTTT.

The table lists this clonotype with a few counts. V usage is TRBV30 and J usage is TRBJ1-1; D remains ambiguous. Germline lookup yields CDR1 GTSNPN and CDR2 SVGIG (reference sequence). There are 16 residues in the CDR3. V dropped 0 bases and J dropped 4 bases, with 18 bases sitting between them. Here the CDR3 DNA reads TGTGCCTGGAGTGTAGAGGTGGGCCGGTCCGGCACTGAAGCTTTCTTT. Residues: CAWSVEVGRSGTEAFF.

This clonotype was seen a handful of times. V usage is TRBV12-3 or TRBV12-4 and J usage is TRBJ2-1, with TRBD1 matching 7 bases. V shed 7 bases and J 10 bases; nucleotides not matched to a gene: 4. There are 11 residues in the CDR3. The CDR3 DNA follows: TGTGCCAGCACCACAGGGGTCGAGCAGTTCTTC. Translated, it gives CASTTGVEQFF.

In this sample, this clonotype turned up a few times. This chain connects TRBV6-5 to TRBJ2-3, with unresolved D. Germline-derived CDR1 and CDR2 are MNHEY and SVGAGI. Trimming pared 2 bases from V and 4 bases from J, leaving 13 bases between. The CDR3 extends over 15 amino acids. The CDR3 DNA sequence: TGTGCCAGCAGTTACGGATTGACGAGTCCAGATACGCAGTATTTT. Encoded protein: CASSYGLTSPDTQYF.

The chain carries TRBV30 and TRBJ2-1; D uncertain. V lost 5 bases to trimming and J lost 0 bases, with 5 bases between them. The CDR3 consists of 12 residues. Per the germline V gene, CDR1 is GTSNPN and CDR2 is SVGIG (reference sequence). The CDR3 DNA reads TGTGCCTGGGGATTCTCCTACAATGAGCAGTTCTTC. This translates into CAWGFSYNEQFF.

Ten or more counts support this clonotype. This sequence joins TRBV27 and TRBJ2-2; D unclear. Germline loops: CDR1 MNHEY, CDR2 SMNVEV (reference sequence). V was shortened by 2 bases and J by 7 bases, with 5 bases between the two germline ends. The CDR3 loop spans 12 amino acids. DNA of the CDR3: TGTGCCAGCAGTTTAGCTGGCGGGGAGCTGTTTTTT. Residues: CASSLAGGELFF.

This clonotype was recorded many times. The J gene is TRBJ2-1, the V gene TRBV7-8; unclear D gene. This CDR3 comprises 11 residues. The V and J ends lost 0 bases and 10 bases respectively, with 4 bases between them. The germline CDR1 and CDR2 sequences are SGHVS and FQNEAQ. The CDR3 DNA reads as TGTGCCAGCAGCTTAGCTCCCGAGCAGTTCTTC. Protein: CASSLAPEQFF.

This clonotype was observed at least ten times. The chain combines TRBV28 with TRBJ2-1, with 8 bases that match TRBD1. The V gene's germline CDR1 is MDHEN and CDR2 SYDVKM. The CDR3 sequence is 15 residues long. V was clipped by 3 bases and J by 5 bases; unmatched bases: 6. The CDR3 DNA sequence: TGTGCCAGCAGTTTTGGGACAGGCCCCAACAATGAGCAGTTCTTC. This encodes CASSFGTGPNNEQFF.

The chain employs TRBV5-6 and TRBJ2-3; 8 positions match TRBD2. This CDR3 has 15 amino acids. From germline, CDR1 is SGHDT and CDR2 YYEEEE. V lost 0 bases, J lost 3 bases, and 3 bases stayed unmatched. The CDR3 DNA sequence: TGTGCCAGCAGCTTGGCGGGAGGGGCAACAGATACGCAGTATTTT. Protein: CASSLAGGATDTQYF.

Ten or more counts support this clonotype. The CDR3 loop reads CASSHRNSPLHF. Written as DNA, the CDR3 is TGCGCCAGCAGCCATCGGAATTCACCCCTCCACTTT. V is TRBV4-3 and J is TRBJ1-6, with unresolved D. V shed 3 bases and J shed 7 bases, with 4 bases lying between them. Germline values: CDR1 LGHNA, CDR2 YSLEER. CDR3 size: 12 residues.

In its sample, this clonotype was seen a few times. J is TRBJ1-1 and V is TRBV10-2, with a tentative D call TRBD1 (6 bases). From germline, CDR1 is WSHSY and CDR2 SAAADI. Trimming stripped 4 bases from V and 1 base from J, with 10 bases between. The length of the CDR3 is 14 residues. CDR3 amino acids: CASSVMGANTEAFF. The DNA of the CDR3 is TGCGCCAGCAGTGTTATGGGGGCGAACACTGAAGCTTTCTTT.

The genes are TRBV7-8 and TRBJ1-1; D remains unclear. Germline-derived CDR1 and CDR2 are SGHVS and FQNEAQ. The CDR3 totals 16 residues. V lost 1 base, J lost 5 bases, and 17 bases lay in between. DNA for the CDR3: TGTGCCAGCAGCTTAGGTCGAGAGGGATGGAAAACTGAAGCTTTCTTT. This encodes CASSLGREGWKTEAFF.